A single sample gave rise to the 18 T cell receptor beta chains below, sequenced in a study of blood T cell repertoires in COVID-19. The table came from immunoSEQ multiplex PCR; TCRdb's copy has only in-frame clones and leaves some out. The table shows around 240,000 clones, with approximately 85% occurring only once. Sequenced input: PBMCs or T cells enriched from blood (not recorded which). The origin of the receptors is a woman between 45 and 60 years old who had recovered from COVID-19.

V usage is TRBV6-5 and J usage is TRBJ2-1, with 9 bases identical to TRBD2. CDR3 size: 15 residues. The V and J ends lost 8 bases and 0 bases, in that order; junction bases with no gene match: 5. Germline CDR1 and CDR2: MNHEY and SVGAGI. This CDR3 reads CASWGSGSSYNEQFF. CDR3 DNA sequence: TGTGCCAGCTGGGGTAGCGGGAGCTCCTACAATGAGCAGTTCTTC.

The CDR3 is CASSRTGDLWPTNEKLFF. The CDR3 DNA reads as TGTGCCAGCAGTCGGACAGGGGACCTTTGGCCAACTAATGAAAAACTGTTTTTT. The chain uses TRBV6-6 and TRBJ1-4, with TRBD1 matching over 9 bases. CDR3 length: 18 residues. The junction had 10 bases not matched to a gene; V was cut back by 5 bases and J by 0 bases. Germline V gene sequence: CDR1 MNHNY, CDR2 SVGAGI (reference sequence).

J is TRBJ2-3 and V is TRBV9, with TRBD1 identical over 8 bases. Per the germline V gene, CDR1 is SGDLS and CDR2 is YYNGEE. After removal of 4 bases from V and 6 bases from J, the junction contained 13 bases not matched to a gene. The CDR3 totals 16 residues. The CDR3 sequence: CASSTRTGQLLDTQYF. CDR3 bases: TGTGCCAGCAGCACCCGGACAGGGCAGCTTTTGGATACGCAGTATTTT.

The chain uses TRBV2 and TRBJ2-2; 7 bases line up with TRBD1. From germline, CDR1 is SNHLY and CDR2 FYNNEI. The CDR3 extends over 15 amino acids. V shed 7 bases, J shed 1 base, and the junction held 6 bases outside the gene matches. The CDR3: CASTWDRLNTGELFF. CDR3 nucleotides: TGTGCCAGCACCTGGGACAGACTGAACACCGGGGAGCTGTTTTTT.

The rearrangement links TRBV28 to TRBJ1-6, with D possibly being TRBD1 (6 bases). CDR1 and CDR2 from the germline V gene are MDHEN and SYDVKM. The ends were cut back, 3 bases at V and 7 bases at J, with 10 bases in the middle. The CDR3 runs 14 residues. The CDR3 sequence is CASSLLDRNSPLHF. CDR3 sequence (DNA): TGTGCCAGCAGTTTGCTTGACAGGAATTCACCCCTCCACTTT.

The rearrangement uses TRBV28 and TRBJ2-1; 10 bases map to TRBD2. J gave up 4 bases and V 6 bases, and 6 bases lay outside the gene matches. The CDR3 is made up of 15 amino acids. CDR1 is MDHEN, CDR2 SYDVKM, per germline. The CDR3 sequence is CASRDLAGEYNEQFF. In DNA, the CDR3 is TGTGCCAGCAGGGACCTAGCGGGAGAGTACAATGAGCAGTTCTTC.

The sample holds one count of this clone. The gene calls are TRBV7-3 and TRBJ2-2, with unresolved D. V lost 5 bases to trimming and J lost 7 bases, with 14 bases between them. This CDR3 is 14 amino acids long. In germline, CDR1 is SGHTA, CDR2 FQGTGA. The DNA of the CDR3 is TGTGCCAGCAGCCCCCAACCCCAGGACGGGGAGCTGTTTTTT. This codes for CASSPQPQDGELFF.

The chain couples TRBV10-3 to TRBJ2-7; D call uncertain. Germline V gives CDR1 ENHRY, CDR2 SYGVKD. Trimming removed 10 bases at V and 0 bases at J, with 7 bases between. The CDR3 is 11 amino acids. The CDR3 reads CATTSSYEQYF. CDR3 in DNA: TGTGCCACCACATCCTCCTACGAGCAGTACTTC.

The V and J genes are TRBV5-8 and TRBJ2-3; the D is unclear. Germline V CDR1 and CDR2: SGHTS, YDEGEE. Between the trimmed V and J ends, which lost 3 bases and 4 bases, there was a span of 6 bases. The CDR3 length is 12 residues. This CDR3 reads CASSSTADTQYF. CDR3 DNA sequence: TGTGCCAGCAGCTCTACTGCAGATACGCAGTATTTT.

This clone showed up just a few times. This chain joins TRBV28 and TRBJ2-5; D is possibly TRBD1 (6 bases). This CDR3 is 12 amino acids long. The V end lost 10 bases, the J end lost 5 bases, and 14 bases lay between the germline ends. Germline V CDR1 and CDR2: MDHEN, SYDVKM. CDR3 sequence: CAIQGPGETQYF. In nucleotides, the CDR3 is TGTGCCATCCAGGGGCCGGGGGAGACCCAGTACTTC.

This clone was seen a handful of times. The rearrangement uses TRBV19 and TRBJ2-2, with 8 bases fitting TRBD1. The CDR3 extends over 15 amino acids. V shed 5 bases, J shed 4 bases, and the junction held 6 bases outside the gene matches. CDR1 LNHDA and CDR2 SQIVND come from the germline V gene (reference sequence). The CDR3 DNA is TGTGCCAGTAGTCCCACAGGGGGAGTCACCGGGGAGCTGTTTTTT. Translating gives CASSPTGGVTGELFF.

CDR3 protein: CASSPGTGFTEAFF. The DNA of the CDR3 is TGTGCCAGCAGCCCCGGGACAGGGTTCACTGAAGCTTTCTTT. V and J are TRBV28 and TRBJ1-1, with 9 bases fitting TRBD1. V lost 6 bases and J lost 4; bases outside the gene matches: 6. The CDR3 spans 14 residues. Germline CDR1 and CDR2: MDHEN and SYDVKM.

The chain uses TRBV7-9 and TRBJ1-1; D might be TRBD1 (6 bases). From germline, CDR1 is SEHNR and CDR2 FQNEAQ (reference sequence). The CDR3 is made up of 14 amino acids. Deletions cut 8 bases from V and 0 bases from J, with 13 bases between. CDR3 loop: CASGATGMNTEAFF. DNA of the CDR3: TGTGCCAGCGGCGCGACAGGAATGAACACTGAAGCTTTCTTT. Full variable domain (rest looked up from reference TRBV7-9 and TRBJ1-1): DTGVSQNPRHKITKRGQNVTFRCDPISEHNRLYWYRQTLGQGPEFLTYFQNEAQLEKSRLLSDRFSAERPKGSFSTLEIQRTEQGDSAMYLCASGATGMNTEAFFGQGTRLTVV.

The CDR3 DNA follows: TGTGCCAGCAGTTTAGAGAGGGACAATGGCTACACCTTC. As protein: CASSLERDNGYTF. J is TRBJ1-2 and V is TRBV27, with D maybe TRBD1 (6 bases). The CDR3 runs to 13 residues. Germline-derived CDR1 and CDR2 are MNHEY and SMNVEV (reference sequence). Trimming removed 2 bases at V and 6 bases at J, with 10 bases between.

This clone was seen a single time. The rearrangement joins TRBV7-9 to TRBJ2-1; the D is unclear. Trimming removed 5 bases from V and 9 bases from J, with 11 bases in between. Germline CDR1 reads SEHNR; CDR2 reads FQNEAQ (reference sequence). The CDR3 loop spans 12 amino acids. CDR3 amino acids: CASSRRPGEQFF. The CDR3 DNA follows: TGTGCCAGCAGCCGGCGGCCGGGTGAGCAGTTCTTC.

In its sample, this clone was seen a few times. The chain uses TRBV5-8 and TRBJ2-7, with D tentatively TRBD2 (6 bases). Trimming stripped 7 bases from V and 0 bases from J, with 14 bases between. CDR1 SGHTS and CDR2 YDEGEE come from the germline V gene. This CDR3 comprises 14 residues. The CDR3 spells CASVGLGGSYEQYF. Written as DNA, the CDR3 is TGTGCCAGCGTGGGACTTGGGGGCTCCTACGAGCAGTACTTC.

V gene TRBV7-6 combines with J gene TRBJ1-1; TRBD1 is a possible D gene (6 bases). The germline V and J ends were trimmed by 2 bases and 5 bases, with 15 bases remaining between them. Germline loops: CDR1 SGHVS, CDR2 FNYEAQ. This CDR3 has 15 residues. The CDR3 sequence is CASSLTGGARTEAFF. CDR3 in DNA: TGTGCCAGCAGCTTAACGGGGGGGGCACGGACTGAAGCTTTCTTT. The whole variable domain, remainder taken from reference TRBV7-6 and TRBJ1-1, is GAGVSQSPRYKVTKRGQDVALRCDPISGHVSLYWYRQALGQGPEFLTYFNYEAQQDKSGLPNDRFSAERPEGSISTLTIQRTEQRDSAMYRCASSLTGGARTEAFFGQGTRLTVV.

The chain employs TRBV5-5 and TRBJ1-2; D is unresolved. V was clipped by 2 bases and J by 7 bases, with 9 bases between them. The CDR3 extends over 12 amino acids. The V gene's germline CDR1 is SGHKS and CDR2 YYEKEE (reference sequence). The CDR3 coding sequence is TGTGCCAGCAGCTTTGAGGTTGGTGGCTACACCTTC. This codes for CASSFEVGGYTF.